This record looks at one T cell receptor (beta chain) sequence and its context. This clone was seen more than once but under ten times. Its antigen is currently not known. It has no much larger one-base neighbor in the sample; base qualities were not kept. Each collaborating institution followed its own protocols to collect whole blood in K2EDTA tubes. For TCRbeta analysis, collaborators shipped samples in one of three forms: frozen whole blood, isolated PBMCs, or DNA extracted from either of those sample types. TCRbeta CDR3 regions were amplified from genomic DNA using the immunoSEQ Assay, a bias-controlled multiplex PCR. In the authors' own workflow: Within the assay, amplification of reference gene primers was used to estimate how many nucleated cells each sample contained. To quantify the absolute abundance of each unique TCRbeta CDR3 rearrangement, sequence reads were collapsed and filtered. Productive Simpson clonality was computed per sample as the square root of Simpson's diversity index over productive rearrangements. In its TCRdb copy, this immuneACCESS table keeps in-frame sequences only and misses some clones. Where compared with another copy, unresolved V genes explain less than half of these, and the others have no known cause. D and trimming come from the DNA, and the V and J calls and clone size come from that table. For this sample the table gives some 210,000 clones, of which around four fifths were detected only once. Clones ranked in the top ten supply less than 20% of the sample.

CDR1 and CDR2, looked up from the germline V gene, are MNHEY and SVGEGT. Compared with germline, V lacks 2 bases and J lacks 10 bases; bases without a gene match: 6. The CDR3 measures 16 amino acids from cysteine to phenylalanine. CDR3 DNA only is kept here, 48 bases in frame from base 1. The sample comes from a study of blood T cell repertoires in COVID-19 (dated by TCRdb to 2018 to 2020). Background on the whole study: The collaborator samples originated in the United States, Italy and Spain and spanned the acute and convalescent phases of COVID-19. The material from the prospective study consisted of cDNA or gDNA derived from T cells, B-cell-depleted T cells, or PBMCs. The dataset comprised deeply sampled blood TCRbeta repertoires from subjects exposed to, actively infected with, or recovered from COVID-19. The repertoires were made available in a free public database intended to serve as a resource for research on the immune response to SARS-CoV-2. The samples were drawn from two sources: the first 160 participants of the ongoing ImmuneRACE study, and fewer than 1,500 subjects contributed by 6 global collaborators. The sample metadata nearly always contained a de-identified subject ID, COVID-19 status, age in years and sex. Where HLA class I and class II types were available, the types were taken from metadata supplied by the sample provider, not from assay-based typing. General study outcomes and caveats: The amount of clinical and demographic metadata varied by source and participant and was provided uncurated.

The receptor's source is a human donor in a cohort sampled during active COVID-19. Material for sequencing was peripheral blood. The chain uses TRBV6-2 or TRBV6-3 and TRBJ2-2; TRBD2 matches 14 bases in the middle. The CDR3 protein sequence reads: CASSYTTSGGAQELFF. The DNA sequence is TGTGCCAGCAGTTACACGACTAGCGGGGGGGCACAGGAGCTGTTTTTT.